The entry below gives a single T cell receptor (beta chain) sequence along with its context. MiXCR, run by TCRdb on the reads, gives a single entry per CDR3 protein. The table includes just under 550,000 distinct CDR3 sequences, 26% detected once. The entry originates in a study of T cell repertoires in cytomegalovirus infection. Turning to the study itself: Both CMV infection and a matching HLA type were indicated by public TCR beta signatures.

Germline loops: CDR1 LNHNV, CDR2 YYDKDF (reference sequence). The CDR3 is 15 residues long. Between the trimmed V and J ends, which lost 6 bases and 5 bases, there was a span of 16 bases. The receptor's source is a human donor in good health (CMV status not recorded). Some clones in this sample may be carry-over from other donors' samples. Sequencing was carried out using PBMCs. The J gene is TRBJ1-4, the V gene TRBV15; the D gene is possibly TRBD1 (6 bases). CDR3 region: CATRQDGGGNEKLFF. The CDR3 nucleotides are TGTGCCACCAGGCAAGATGGCGGGGGCAATGAAAAACTGTTTTTT.